These 28 T cell receptor beta chains were all obtained from the same sample, sequenced in a study of cytomegalovirus exposure and HLA in healthy donors. The protocol was immunoSEQ multiplex PCR, while the TCRdb copy is restricted to in-frame clones and leaves out a portion. The table shows 75,000 to 90,000 clones, with 90% to 96% occurring only once. Sequenced material: PBMCs. The receptors come from a man aged 18-30 years in good health and CMV-seropositive.

Only one count was recorded for this clone. The V and J genes are TRBV6-6 and TRBJ1-1; perhaps TRBD1 as D (6 bases). Germline assignment: CDR1 MNHNY and CDR2 SVGAGI (reference sequence). This CDR3 has 14 residues. The V gene lost 5 bases and the J gene lost 3 bases, with 13 bases spanning the gap. The CDR3 bases are TGTGCCAGCAGTCACCCACAGGGAGACACTGAAGCTTTCTTT. As protein: CASSHPQGDTEAFF.

The chain links TRBV9 to TRBJ2-5, with 9 bases lining up with TRBD2. V gave up 3 bases and J gave up 1 base; unmatched junction bases: 4. CDR1 is SGDLS, CDR2 YYNGEE, per germline. The CDR3 length is 15 residues. As DNA, the CDR3 is TGTGCCAGCAGCGCCCTAGCGGGACCCCAAGAGACCCAGTACTTC. Amino acid sequence: CASSALAGPQETQYF.

The CDR3 sequence is CASSRGAGNTIYF. In nucleotides, the CDR3 is TGTGCCAGCAGTCGGGGGGCTGGAAACACCATATATTTT. The J gene is TRBJ1-3, the V gene TRBV2; D is possibly TRBD1 (5 bases). The CDR3 is 13 residues long. The V end lost 5 bases, the J end lost 2 bases, and 7 bases lay between the germline ends. CDR1 SNHLY and CDR2 FYNNEI come from the germline V gene.

This chain joins TRBV6-5 and TRBJ2-3; TRBD1 aligns across 9 bases. Germline CDR1 is MNHEY and CDR2 is SVGAGI. J gave up 7 bases and V 5 bases, and 7 bases lay outside the gene matches. This CDR3 spans 14 amino acids. CDR3 DNA: TGTGCCAGCAGTACGGGACAGGGTCTGAATACGCAGTATTTT. Amino acid sequence: CASSTGQGLNTQYF.

V gene TRBV28 combines with J gene TRBJ1-1; maybe TRBD1 (5 bases). This CDR3 region has 15 residues. CDR1 MDHEN and CDR2 SYDVKM come from the germline V gene. Between the trimmed V and J ends, which lost 1 base and 0 bases, there was a span of 9 bases. This CDR3 reads CASSLYPGLNTEAFF. CDR3 DNA: TGTGCCAGCAGTTTATACCCAGGGCTGAACACTGAAGCTTTCTTT.

V usage is TRBV6-1 and J usage is TRBJ1-2, with TRBD1 matching over 8 bases. This CDR3 comprises 15 residues. The V segment lost 4 bases and the J segment 3 bases; nucleotides outside the gene matches: 7. Germline CDR1 and CDR2: MNHNS and SASEGT. CDR3 region: CASSAGGDLDYGYTF. The CDR3 region has the DNA TGTGCCAGCAGTGCAGGGGGCGACCTAGACTATGGCTACACCTTC.

The V call is TRBV7-8, the J call TRBJ1-2, with 7 positions matching TRBD1. The V segment lost 5 bases and the J segment 3 bases; nucleotides outside the gene matches: 3. Germline CDR1 reads SGHVS; CDR2 reads FQNEAQ. This CDR3 region has 13 residues. CDR3 amino acids: CASSHGQDYGYTF. As DNA, the CDR3 is TGTGCCAGCAGCCATGGACAGGACTATGGCTACACCTTC.

Comment on this clone: Other DNA variants within this sample encode the same CDR3. This rearrangement joins TRBV18 to TRBJ1-5; possible D gene TRBD1, 6 bases. Per the germline V gene, CDR1 is KGHSH and CDR2 is LQKENI. The CDR3 has 14 residues. V lost 3 bases and J 6 bases, leaving 12 bases between the germline ends. The CDR3, as DNA: TGTGCCAGCTCACCCGAGACAGGAGGTCAGCCCCAGCATTTT. Translation: CASSPETGGQPQHF.

The sample holds one count of this clone. This rearrangement joins TRBV2 to TRBJ1-3, with TRBD1 matching over 8 bases. Unmatched junction bases numbered 9, after V lost 7 bases and J lost 4 bases. Germline V gene lookup returns CDR1 SNHLY and CDR2 FYNNEI. This CDR3 has 15 residues. The CDR3 loop reads CASTLGQGLGNTIYF. The CDR3 DNA reads TGTGCCAGCACCCTAGGACAGGGATTGGGAAACACCATATATTTT.

This chain joins TRBV6-5 and TRBJ1-5, with 9 bases identical to TRBD1. CDR3 length: 15 residues. The V gene's germline CDR1 is MNHEY and CDR2 SVGAGI. Unmatched junction bases numbered 8, after V lost 6 bases and J lost 5 bases. The DNA of the CDR3 is TGTGCCAGCAGCCTCAGACAGGGGGGATATCAGCCCCAGCATTTT. Its protein is CASSLRQGGYQPQHF.

V and J are TRBV4-1 and TRBJ1-5; 9 nucleotides align to TRBD1. From germline, CDR1 is MGHRA and CDR2 YSYEKL. The trim removed 3 bases at V and 5 bases at J, leaving 8 bases unmatched. The CDR3 extends over 16 amino acids. CDR3 sequence: CASSQLQDRGDQPQHF. CDR3 nucleotide sequence: TGCGCCAGCAGCCAGCTCCAGGACAGGGGTGATCAGCCCCAGCATTTT.

The chain employs TRBV11-2 and TRBJ1-6; D gene uncertain. Germline CDR1 and CDR2: SGHAT and FQNNGV. The CDR3 is 15 residues long. V was cut by 5 bases and J by 13 bases, with 21 bases left in between. In DNA, the CDR3 is TGTGCCAGCAGCCCCCCCGAGAGGCCATTCGATCCCCTCCACTTT. It yields the protein CASSPPERPFDPLHF. Filled out from reference TRBV11-2 and TRBJ1-6, the complete variable domain reads EAGVAQSPRYKIIEKRQSVAFWCNPISGHATLYWYQQILGQGPKLLIQFQNNGVVDDSQLPKDRFSAERLKGVDSTLKIQPAKLEDSAVYLCASSPPERPFDPLHFGNGTRLTVT.

The genes are TRBV7-8 and TRBJ1-5, with 8 bases aligning to TRBD1. Germline V CDR1 and CDR2: SGHVS, FQNEAQ. Germline trimming cut 0 bases from V and 8 bases from J; bases unmatched to any gene: 12. The CDR3 length is 17 residues. CDR3 residues: CASSLAAGGLLSEPQHF. The CDR3 DNA sequence: TGTGCCAGCAGCTTAGCGGCAGGGGGCCTGCTTTCGGAGCCCCAGCATTTT.

This chain connects TRBV10-1 to TRBJ2-7; D gene unclear. In germline, CDR1 is WNHNN, CDR2 SYGVQD (reference sequence). This CDR3 contains 15 residues. V lost 1 base and J lost 1, with 11 bases in between. The CDR3 spells CASSEYVAGSYEQYF. CDR3 DNA sequence: TGCGCCAGCAGTGAGTACGTAGCCGGGTCCTACGAGCAGTACTTC.

The rearrangement links TRBV5-6 to TRBJ2-3; tentative D call: TRBD2 (9 bases). Germline V gives CDR1 SGHDT, CDR2 YYEEEE. This CDR3 has 17 residues. Between the trimmed V and J ends, which lost 3 bases and 6 bases, there was a span of 23 bases. This CDR3 reads CASSSKRGAGGADTQYF. Written as DNA, the CDR3 is TGTGCCAGCAGCTCGAAGCGGGGGGCAGGGGGCGCGGATACGCAGTATTTT.

This sequence joins TRBV27 and TRBJ1-5, with D unresolved. CDR3 length equals 14 residues. V lost 5 bases, J lost 3 bases, and 11 bases lay in between. In germline, CDR1 is MNHEY, CDR2 SMNVEV (reference sequence). The CDR3 protein is CASSVGQDNQPQHF. CDR3 sequence (DNA): TGTGCCAGCAGTGTTGGGCAGGACAATCAGCCCCAGCATTTT.

This CDR3 is CASSKLAGPTRETQYF. The CDR3 region has the DNA TGTGCCAGTAGTAAACTAGCGGGCCCCACCCGGGAGACCCAGTACTTC. The V and J genes are TRBV19 and TRBJ2-5, with 9 bases matching TRBD2. Germline trimming cut 4 bases from V and 5 bases from J; bases unmatched to any gene: 11. The CDR3 runs 16 residues. From germline, CDR1 is LNHDA and CDR2 SQIVND (reference sequence).

This chain links TRBV5-1 with TRBJ2-3; 8 bases are a match to TRBD2. There are 14 residues in the CDR3. From germline, CDR1 is SGHRS and CDR2 YFSETQ. J was trimmed by 0 bases and V by 3 bases; bases with no gene match: 0. The DNA of the CDR3 is TGCGCCAGCAGCTCGGGGGGGAGCACAGATACGCAGTATTTT. This codes for CASSSGGSTDTQYF. Full variable domain (missing parts from reference TRBV5-1 and TRBJ2-3): KAGVTQTPRYLIKTRGQQVTLSCSPISGHRSVSWYQQTPGQGLQFLFEYFSETQRNKGNFPGRFSGRQFSNSRSEMNVSTLELGDSALYLCASSSGGSTDTQYFGPGTRLTVL.

The gene calls are TRBV14 and TRBJ2-3, with D maybe TRBD2 (6 bases). Trimming left V 4 bases short and J 5 bases short, with 16 bases between. Per the germline V gene, CDR1 is SGHDN and CDR2 is FVKESK. The CDR3 is made up of 15 amino acids. The CDR3 reads CASSRSMTGVDTQYF. CDR3 in DNA: TGTGCCAGCAGCCGATCAATGACGGGGGTAGATACGCAGTATTTT.

This chain uses TRBV10-2 with TRBJ2-2; 11 nucleotides agree with TRBD1. Germline trimming cut 7 bases from V and 6 bases from J; bases unmatched to any gene: 10. The CDR3 sequence is 16 residues long. Germline CDR1 reads WSHSY; CDR2 reads SAAADI. CDR3 nucleotides: TGCGCCAGCAAGTTTACCGGGACAGGGGGTGCCGGGGAGCTGTTTTTT. It translates to CASKFTGTGGAGELFF.

This chain connects TRBV2 to TRBJ2-7, with TRBD2 matching over 10 bases. Trimming at V came to 6 bases and at J to 6 bases, leaving 14 bases not matched to a gene. There are 16 residues in the CDR3. CDR1 and CDR2 from the germline V gene are SNHLY and FYNNEI. The CDR3 is CASRGWLAGVGAEQYF. The CDR3, as DNA: TGTGCCAGCAGGGGGTGGCTAGCGGGAGTGGGGGCCGAGCAGTACTTC.

The chain couples TRBV6-5 to TRBJ2-2, with D perhaps matching TRBD1 (5 bases). The CDR3 is made up of 14 amino acids. The ends were cut back, 4 bases at V and 1 base at J, with 7 bases in the middle. CDR1 is MNHEY, CDR2 SVGAGI, per germline. CDR3 bases: TGTGCCAGCAGTTTTGGACAGAACACCGGGGAGCTGTTTTTT. It specifies CASSFGQNTGELFF.

The chain employs TRBV9 and TRBJ2-1; the D gene is possibly TRBD2 (6 bases). Trimming removed 0 bases from V and 10 bases from J, with 17 bases in between. Germline CDR1 SGDLS, CDR2 YYNGEE. The CDR3 sequence is 15 residues long. The CDR3 coding sequence is TGTGCCAGCAGCGTAGGGGGACTTTCAATGTTCGAGCAGTTCTTC. It translates to CASSVGGLSMFEQFF.

The V gene is TRBV28, the J gene TRBJ2-7; 10 bases align to TRBD2. V trimming: 10 bases; J trimming: 3 bases; junction bases outside the gene matches: 12. CDR1 is MDHEN, CDR2 SYDVKM, per germline. CDR3 length equals 15 residues. CDR3 sequence: CATTHASGSIYEQYF. The CDR3, as DNA: TGTGCCACCACTCATGCTAGCGGGAGTATCTACGAGCAGTACTTC.

The gene calls are TRBV11-2 and TRBJ1-2; a possible D gene is TRBD1 (5 bases). Germline lookup yields CDR1 SGHAT and CDR2 FQNNGV. The CDR3 runs 13 residues. Trimming left V 5 bases short and J 5 bases short, with 12 bases between. CDR3 coding DNA: TGTGCCAGCAGCCCACAGGAATCGTATGGCTACACCTTC. Translating gives CASSPQESYGYTF.

The count of this clone is one. V is TRBV7-3 and J is TRBJ2-2, with 9 nucleotides matching TRBD2. The CDR3 runs 18 residues. The junction had 11 bases not matched to a gene; V was cut back by 2 bases and J by 4 bases. The germline gives CDR1 SGHTA, CDR2 FQGTGA. The CDR3 loop reads CASSLLVGVAGATGELFF. Written as DNA, the CDR3 is TGTGCCAGCAGCTTACTGGTCGGGGTAGCGGGAGCCACCGGGGAGCTGTTTTTT.

The chain carries TRBV27 and TRBJ1-4; D may be TRBD1 (6 bases). This CDR3 is built from 14 residues. The germline V gene encodes CDR1 MNHEY and CDR2 SMNVEV (reference sequence). Trimming cost V 1 base and J 8 bases, with 11 bases left between them. This chain's CDR3 is CASSLLGGREKLFF. Written as DNA, the CDR3 is TGTGCCAGCAGTTTATTGGGGGGGCGCGAAAAACTGTTTTTT. Looking up the rest from reference TRBV27 and TRBJ1-4 gives the full variable domain: EAQVTQNPRYLITVTGKKLTVTCSQNMNHEYMSWYRQDPGLGLRQIYYSMNVEVTDKGDVPEGYKVSRKEKRNFPLILESPSPNQTSLYFCASSLLGGREKLFFGSGTQLSVL.

The rearrangement links TRBV18 to TRBJ2-5; 8 bases line up with TRBD1. The V and J ends lost 3 bases and 4 bases, in that order; junction bases with no gene match: 7. CDR3 length: 15 residues. Germline CDR1 KGHSH, CDR2 LQKENI. The CDR3 spells CASSPGTGIGETQYF. The DNA of the CDR3 is TGTGCCAGCTCACCGGGGACAGGTATTGGAGAGACCCAGTACTTC. Full variable domain (rest looked up from reference TRBV18 and TRBJ2-5): NAGVMQNPRHLVRRRGQEARLRCSPMKGHSHVYWYRQLPEEGLKFMVYLQKENIIDESGMPKERFSAEFPKEGPSILRIQQVVRGDSAAYFCASSPGTGIGETQYFGPGTRLLVL.